The clone carrying this T cell receptor beta chain was seen repeatedly, ten times or more. Preparation of the TCRbeta library was carried out with unique molecular identifiers. TCRdb re-derived calls from the PCR reads in MiXCR, one entry per CDR3 protein. This sample has more than 200,000 distinct CDR3 sequences; approximately 9.8% occur once, and the top ten carry approximately 5%. The data were taken from a study of T-cell reconstitution after alpha-beta-depleted transplantation in children. Germline V CDR1 and CDR2: SGHRS, YFSETQ. With 0 bases removed from V and 4 bases from J, the gap between germline ends came to 8 bases. The CDR3 runs to 13 residues.

The chain is built from TRBV5-1 and TRBJ2-7; no definite D call. This receptor was taken from a human donor who donated a stem cell graft to a child with SCID. The source material was PBMCs from the stem cell graft donor, sampled from the stem cell graft. This CDR3 reads CASSLGVQYEQYF. DNA of the CDR3: TGCGCCAGCAGCTTGGGGGTTCAGTACGAGCAGTACTTC.